This T cell receptor beta chain was captured by sequencing in a study of T cells in Graves' hyperthyroidism and ophthalmopathy. RNA transcripts were the template for amplifying TCR beta CDR3 regions. HTBI primers were employed in a first-round RT-PCR of the TCR CDR3. TCRdb re-called the multiplex PCR reads with MiXCR, one entry per CDR3 protein. The sample has fewer than 650,000 distinct CDR3 sequences, around 50% seen once; the top ten hold about two fifths. Patients were excluded because of uncontrolled infection, other autoimmune disease, pregnancy or lactation. The V and J ends lost 5 bases and 9 bases, in that order; junction bases with no gene match: 10. The CDR3 runs 16 residues. The germline gives CDR1 SNHLY, CDR2 FYNNEI.

The sequenced material came from peripheral blood or thyroid tissue (not recorded which). The chain carries TRBV2 and TRBJ1-6; 10 bases match TRBD1. The receptor was derived from an adult woman with Graves' disease, either hyperthyroidism or ophthalmopathy (not recorded which). This chain's CDR3 is CASSYSTGGVGSPLHF. The CDR3 DNA reads TGTGCCAGCAGTTACTCGACAGGGGGCGTCGGTTCACCCCTCCACTTT.